This T cell receptor beta chain derives from a study of T-cell reconstitution after alpha-beta-depleted transplantation in children. Unique molecular identifiers were built into the TCRbeta library. One entry per CDR3 protein, called by TCRdb with MiXCR from the PCR reads. In the table there are 95,000 to 150,000 distinct CDR3 sequences, about 23% of which are singletons. This clonotype appeared many times. The antigen is undetermined. Study results and limitations: After one year, T-cell counts and TCRbeta diversity mostly came from new T cells. Expanded clones from the graft, numbering several hundred, reportedly supplied alpha-beta T cells about two months after transplant.

Germline lookup yields CDR1 SGHDN and CDR2 FVKESK. This CDR3 has 17 amino acids. The J segment lost 5 bases and the V segment lost 3 bases, leaving 10 bases of the junction unmatched. V gene TRBV14 combines with J gene TRBJ2-2; 9 bases line up with TRBD1. This TCR derives from a male patient aged 2-15 years who had a stem cell transplant for chronic granulomatous disease, so the T cells may come from the graft donor. The sample in question was PBMCs, mostly from graft donor cells, obtained 180 days after TCRalphabeta/CD19-depleted stem cell transplant. The CDR3 reads CASSQGPGTGNTGELFF. In DNA, the CDR3 is TGTGCCAGCAGCCAGGGACCCGGGACAGGGAATACCGGGGAGCTGTTTTTT.